This T cell receptor beta chain is drawn from a study of neurological immune-mediated disorders. The V gene lost 0 bases and the J gene lost 1 base, with 9 bases spanning the gap. Germline V lookup: CDR1 SGHVS, CDR2 FQNEAQ. The CDR3 spans 15 residues. A single record per CDR3 protein comes from TCRdb applying MiXCR to the 5' RACE reads. In the table there are tens of thousands of distinct CDR3 sequences, over 3.5% of which are singletons. The V call is TRBV7-8, the J call TRBJ1-1; D is possibly TRBD1 (6 bases). The sequencing sample was made of CD4+ T cells from blood. The receptor was derived from a woman aged 35 to 49 with multiple sclerosis. CDR3 DNA: TGTGCCAGCAGCTTAGCGAGGACAGCGAACACTGAAGCTTTCTTT. It specifies CASSLARTANTEAFF.